The sequence of this T cell receptor beta chain was determined in a study of blood T cell repertoires in COVID-19. Study details: There were acute and convalescent COVID-19 samples, and they came from the United States, Italy and Spain. In each case, the material was cDNA or gDNA derived from T cells, B-cell-depleted T cells, or PBMCs.

Clones were read by immunoSEQ multiplex PCR, and TCRdb kept only the in-frame ones, dropping some. Altogether 140,000 to 150,000 clones are present, more than 85% being singletons, with the ten largest covering just under 3%. This CDR3 is built from 17 residues. V was pared by 2 bases and J by 0 bases, with 5 bases of the junction left unmatched. Germline V CDR1 and CDR2: SGHDT, YYEEEE. Sequencing was performed on peripheral blood. The sequence was collected from a man aged 55 to 70 with active or convalescent COVID-19. The J gene is TRBJ1-6, the V gene TRBV5-6, with TRBD1 matching over 7 bases. This CDR3 is CASSLGAGGSYNSPLHF. In DNA form, the CDR3 reads TGTGCCAGCAGCTTAGGGGCAGGGGGCTCCTATAATTCACCCCTCCACTTT.